The 4 T cell receptor beta chains in this list originate from one sample, sequenced in a study of CD4 T cells in relation to SARS-CoV-2 and coronaviruses. The repertoire was sequenced with immunoSEQ multiplex PCR; TCRdb's copy has only in-frame clones and lacks some. The data show approximately 60,000 clones, 92% seen once. Input material: naive CD4+ T cells from PBMCs. The subset: naive CD4+ T cells isolated by negative enrichment. The receptors were gathered from an adult with COVID-19.

The chain combines TRBV28 with TRBJ2-4; tentative D call: TRBD2 (7 bases). The CDR3 spans 14 residues. V gave up 7 bases and J gave up 1 base, with 11 bases separating them. The germline V gene encodes CDR1 MDHEN and CDR2 SYDVKM. The CDR3 DNA reads as TGTGCCAGCACAGAGGGGGGGGCCAAAAACATTCAGTACTTC. Translating gives CASTEGGAKNIQYF. Variable domain in full (rest from reference TRBV28 and TRBJ2-4): DVKVTQSSRYLVKRTGEKVFLECVQDMDHENMFWYRQDPGLGLRLIYFSYDVKMKEKGDIPEGYSVSREKKERFSLILESASTNQTSMYLCASTEGGAKNIQYFGAGTRLSVL.

The rearrangement links TRBV5-4 to TRBJ2-3; 9 positions agree with TRBD2. With V trimmed by 4 bases and J by 1 base, 4 bases remained unmatched. The CDR3 is 15 residues long. CDR1 is SGHNT and CDR2 is YYREEE in the germline V gene (reference sequence). The CDR3 spells CASSPEREGTDTQYF. CDR3 in DNA: TGTGCCAGCAGCCCCGAGCGGGAGGGCACAGATACGCAGTATTTT.

The genes are TRBV7-9 and TRBJ2-7, with a tentative D call TRBD1 (5 bases). The CDR3 totals 16 residues. CDR1 is SEHNR and CDR2 is FQNEAQ in the germline V gene (reference sequence). V was shortened by 5 bases and J by 2 bases, with 19 bases between the two germline ends. CDR3 sequence (DNA): TGTGCCAGCAGCACACGTGACAGTGTTTGGGCCTACGAGCAGTACTTC. This gives the protein CASSTRDSVWAYEQYF. The whole variable domain, filled in from reference TRBV7-9 and TRBJ2-7, reads DTGVSQNPRHKITKRGQNVTFRCDPISEHNRLYWYRQTLGQGPEFLTYFQNEAQLEKSRLLSDRFSAERPKGSFSTLEIQRTEQGDSAMYLCASSTRDSVWAYEQYFGPGTRLTVT.

The rearrangement uses TRBV19 and TRBJ1-5; D call uncertain. The germline gives CDR1 LNHDA, CDR2 SQIVND (reference sequence). This CDR3 is 12 amino acids long. The V and J ends lost 3 bases and 3 bases respectively, with 3 bases between them. The CDR3 DNA follows: TGTGCCAGTAGTATTTCCAATCAGCCCCAGCATTTT. Residues: CASSISNQPQHF.